These T cell receptor beta chains were read from a single sample in a study of blood T cell repertoires in COVID-19. TCRdb's table, derived via immunoSEQ multiplex PCR, lists solely in-frame clones and lacks some. The profile covers 250,000 to 350,000 clones, with more than 70% appearing a single time and about 11% taken by the ten largest. Sequencing used peripheral blood. These receptors were obtained from a woman in her 30s with COVID-19, enrolled during active disease. CDR3s include the opening cysteine and the closing phenylalanine or tryptophan. The D gene is left open where the match is weak. The size field is filled for only some rows; it gives once, few, many or a size class.

clone size: .; V gene: TRBV28; CDR3 length: 12; D gene: TRBD1; J gene: TRBJ1-1; CDR3 protein: CATKDRATEAFF; CDR3 DNA: TGTGCCACCAAGGACAGGGCCACTGAAGCTTTCTTT
clone size: .; V gene: TRBV19; CDR3 length: 15; D gene: TRBD1; J gene: TRBJ2-7; CDR3 protein: CASSKGTGSPYEQYF; CDR3 DNA: TGTGCCAGTAGTAAAGGGACAGGGAGTCCCTACGAGCAGTACTTC
clone size: once; V gene: TRBV28; CDR3 length: 14; D gene: .; J gene: TRBJ2-7; CDR3 protein: CASLGYRTLYEQYF; CDR3 DNA: TGTGCCAGCCTCGGGTACAGGACGCTTTACGAGCAGTACTTC
clone size: .; V gene: TRBV5-6; CDR3 length: 14; D gene: .; J gene: TRBJ2-5; CDR3 protein: CASSFRVARETQYF; CDR3 DNA: TGTGCCAGCAGCTTTCGGGTAGCGAGAGAGACCCAGTACTTC
clone size: once; V gene: TRBV6-5; CDR3 length: 16; D gene: TRBD1; J gene: TRBJ2-6; CDR3 protein: CASSSTGGPGANVLTF; CDR3 DNA: TGTGCCAGCAGTTCCACAGGGGGCCCTGGGGCCAACGTCCTGACTTTC
clone size: .; V gene: TRBV19; CDR3 length: 13; D gene: .; J gene: TRBJ2-5; CDR3 protein: CASSIQDGETQYF; CDR3 DNA: TGTGCCAGTAGTATTCAAGACGGGGAGACCCAGTACTTC
clone size: .; V gene: TRBV10-3; CDR3 length: 14; D gene: .; J gene: TRBJ1-6; CDR3 protein: CAISDSEENSPLHF; CDR3 DNA: TGTGCCATCAGTGATTCGGAGGAGAATTCACCCCTCCACTTT
clone size: .; V gene: TRBV7-8; CDR3 length: 12; D gene: .; J gene: TRBJ2-1; CDR3 protein: CASSLEAGGQFF; CDR3 DNA: TGTGCCAGCAGCTTAGAGGCAGGAGGGCAGTTCTTC
clone size: .; V gene: TRBV5-1; CDR3 length: 14; D gene: .; J gene: TRBJ1-4; CDR3 protein: CASSGAGRDEKLFF; CDR3 DNA: TGCGCCAGCAGCGGAGCGGGGCGGGATGAAAAACTGTTTTTT
clone size: .; V gene: TRBV2; CDR3 length: 13; D gene: .; J gene: TRBJ2-7; CDR3 protein: CASSARRSDEQYF; CDR3 DNA: TGTGCCAGCAGTGCTAGGAGGAGCGACGAGCAGTACTTC
clone size: .; V gene: TRBV29-1; CDR3 length: 19; D gene: TRBD2; J gene: TRBJ2-2; CDR3 protein: CSVEEGLAGGSSNTGELFF; CDR3 DNA: TGCAGCGTTGAAGAGGGACTAGCGGGAGGATCTTCGAACACCGGGGAGCTGTTTTTT
clone size: .; V gene: TRBV10-1; CDR3 length: 15; D gene: TRBD2; J gene: TRBJ2-7; CDR3 protein: CASSESGGSVDEQYF; CDR3 DNA: TGCGCCAGCAGTGAGTCGGGAGGGAGCGTCGACGAGCAGTACTTC
clone size: .; V gene: TRBV28; CDR3 length: 14; D gene: TRBD1; J gene: TRBJ1-5; CDR3 protein: CASRTGTGRDPQHF; CDR3 DNA: TGTGCCAGCAGGACCGGGACAGGCCGTGATCCCCAGCATTTT
clone size: once; V gene: TRBV5-5; CDR3 length: 15; D gene: TRBD2; J gene: TRBJ2-1; CDR3 protein: CASGAEGLAGGEQFF; CDR3 DNA: TGTGCCAGCGGGGCCGAGGGACTAGCGGGAGGAGAGCAGTTCTTC
clone size: .; V gene: TRBV5-1; CDR3 length: 16; D gene: TRBD2; J gene: TRBJ2-2; CDR3 protein: CASSISGRRANGELFF; CDR3 DNA: TGCGCCAGCAGCATTAGCGGGAGACGGGCAAACGGGGAGCTGTTTTTT
clone size: .; V gene: TRBV6-6; CDR3 length: 15; D gene: .; J gene: TRBJ1-2; CDR3 protein: CASSYSAGEDYGYTF; CDR3 DNA: TGTGCCAGCAGTTACTCGGCAGGGGAAGACTATGGCTACACCTTC
clone size: .; V gene: TRBV28; CDR3 length: 16; D gene: TRBD2; J gene: TRBJ2-1; CDR3 protein: CASSPLRGGEYNEQFF; CDR3 DNA: TGTGCCAGCAGTCCCCTCCGGGGGGGGGAGTACAATGAGCAGTTCTTC